The 20 T cell receptor beta chains reported below all come from one sample, sequenced in a study of shared clonotypes between healthy human individuals. Measured with immunoSEQ multiplex PCR; TCRdb has only the in-frame clones, and not every one. The sample records roughly 410,000 clones, about 96% being singletons. Sequencing was carried out using memory CD8+ T cells sorted from blood. This sample's subset: CD45RO+ cells pooled with CCR7-negative TemRA cells. These receptors were taken from a man aged 25 to 40 in good health.

The chain employs TRBV5-1 and TRBJ1-4; D gene uncertain. This CDR3 contains 14 residues. Per the germline V gene, CDR1 is SGHRS and CDR2 is YFSETQ. V gave up 0 bases and J gave up 7 bases, with 10 bases separating them. The CDR3 region has the DNA TGCGCCAGCAGCTTGGGAAGGTCGGGTGAAAAACTGTTTTTT. This sequence encodes CASSLGRSGEKLFF.

The CDR3, as DNA: TGTGCCAGCAGTGACCACCGGGGACCAGATACGCAGTATTTT. Translating gives CASSDHRGPDTQYF. This chain connects TRBV28 to TRBJ2-3; D may correspond to TRBD1 or TRBD2 (5 bases each). CDR3 length: 14 residues. Trimming pared 5 bases from V and 4 bases from J, leaving 13 bases between. Germline loops: CDR1 MDHEN, CDR2 SYDVKM.

DNA of the CDR3: TGTGCCAGCAGCTTGGGGGACTCCCTCTACAATGAGCAGTTCTTC. Translated: CASSLGDSLYNEQFF. The rearrangement links TRBV13 to TRBJ2-1, with a tentative D call TRBD2 (6 bases). Trimming stripped 3 bases from V and 3 bases from J, with 12 bases between. The CDR3 runs to 15 residues. Germline V gene data show CDR1 as PRHDT and CDR2 as FYEKMQ (reference sequence). Full variable domain (rest looked up from reference TRBV13 and TRBJ2-1): AAGVIQSPRHLIKEKRETATLKCYPIPRHDTVYWYQQGPGQDPQFLISFYEKMQSDKGSIPDRFSAQQFSDYHSELNMSSLELGDSALYFCASSLGDSLYNEQFFGPGTRLTVL.

The gene calls are TRBV28 and TRBJ1-1; D remains unclear. V was cut by 2 bases and J by 2 bases, with 3 bases left in between. The CDR3 is 12 residues long. Germline V gene lookup returns CDR1 MDHEN and CDR2 SYDVKM. For the CDR3, the DNA is TGTGCCAGCAGTTTAACAAACACTGAAGCTTTCTTT. It codes for CASSLTNTEAFF.

Details on this clone: The junction and the germline gene differ at one end; a read error may be behind it. V is TRBV7-2 and J is TRBJ2-5, with 10 positions matching TRBD2. Per germline, CDR1 SGHTA and CDR2 FQGNSA. The CDR3 has 16 amino acids. CDR3 coding DNA: TGTGCCAGCAGCCCCTACCCCCTAGCGGGAGTAGGGATAGGGGACTTC. It translates to CASSPYPLAGVGIGDF. The entire variable domain, with the rest obtained from reference TRBV7-2 and TRBJ2-5, is as follows: GAGVSQSPSNKVTEKGKDVELRCDPISGHTALYWYRQSLGQGLEFLIYFQGNSAPDKSGLPSDRFSAERTGGSVSTLTIQRTQQEDSAVYLCASSPYPLAGVGIGDFGPGTRLLVL.

The gene calls are TRBV5-1 and TRBJ2-1, with D unresolved. V shed 0 bases and J shed 2 bases, with 6 bases lying between them. CDR3 length: 14 amino acids. CDR1 and CDR2 (germline): SGHRS, YFSETQ. The CDR3 protein is CASSLAGTYNEQFF. The CDR3 coding sequence is TGCGCCAGCAGCTTGGCTGGGACCTACAATGAGCAGTTCTTC.

V gene TRBV6-5 combines with J gene TRBJ2-3, with 8 bases matching TRBD2. This CDR3 is 14 amino acids long. J lost 6 bases, V lost 2 bases, and 4 bases had no gene match. Germline assignment: CDR1 MNHEY and CDR2 SVGAGI. The CDR3 protein is CASSYGTSRDTQYF. The DNA for the CDR3 is TGTGCCAGCAGTTACGGGACTAGTAGGGATACGCAGTATTTT.

This chain joins TRBV27 and TRBJ1-1, with D maybe TRBD1 (5 bases). This CDR3 is built from 16 residues. The ends were cut back, 0 bases at V and 7 bases at J, with 18 bases in the middle. In germline, CDR1 is MNHEY, CDR2 SMNVEV (reference sequence). In DNA form, the CDR3 reads TGTGCCAGCAGTTTATCGAGGTCGGCAGGGTCCAGTGAAGCTTTCTTT. It translates to CASSLSRSAGSSEAFF.

The V gene is TRBV5-4, the J gene TRBJ1-2; D perhaps matches TRBD1 (5 bases). Germline CDR1 is SGHNT and CDR2 is YYREEE (reference sequence). With 0 bases removed from V and 4 bases from J, the gap between germline ends came to 10 bases. The CDR3 contains 14 residues. The CDR3: CASSLVDSLYGYTF. DNA for the CDR3: TGTGCCAGCAGCTTGGTCGACAGCCTCTATGGCTACACCTTC.

The J gene is TRBJ2-3, the V gene TRBV4-1, with a weak D call TRBD2 (5 bases). CDR1 and CDR2 (germline): MGHRA, YSYEKL. V was clipped by 1 base and J by 6 bases, with 11 bases between them. The CDR3 length is 14 residues. CDR3 amino acids: CASSQGPAVDTQYF. CDR3 coding DNA: TGCGCCAGCAGCCAAGGCCCAGCGGTGGATACGCAGTATTTT.

This chain joins TRBV5-6 and TRBJ2-3, with D unresolved. Germline CDR1 and CDR2: SGHDT and YYEEEE. With 0 bases removed from V and 2 bases from J, the gap between germline ends came to 7 bases. CDR3 length: 14 amino acids. The CDR3 here is CASSLDRYTDTQYF. As DNA, the CDR3 is TGTGCCAGCAGCTTGGACAGATACACAGATACGCAGTATTTT.

The gene calls are TRBV6-6 and TRBJ1-5; 8 bases align to TRBD1. CDR1 MNHNY and CDR2 SVGAGI come from the germline V gene (reference sequence). The CDR3 has 14 residues. V gave up 6 bases and J gave up 3 bases; unmatched junction bases: 4. The CDR3 region is CASRVQGVNQPQHF. CDR3 nucleotide sequence: TGTGCCAGCAGAGTACAGGGGGTCAATCAGCCCCAGCATTTT.

The J gene is TRBJ2-1, the V gene TRBV5-1; 10 bases line up with TRBD2. The CDR3 contains 14 residues. In germline, CDR1 is SGHRS, CDR2 YFSETQ. Trimming removed 5 bases from V and 5 bases from J; junction bases left unmatched: 4. CDR3 sequence: CASSELAGNNEQFF. The CDR3 bases are TGCGCCAGCAGTGAACTAGCGGGGAACAATGAGCAGTTCTTC.

This clone has a single count. The V and J genes are TRBV5-8 and TRBJ1-2; D perhaps matches TRBD1 (5 bases). Germline loops: CDR1 SGHTS, CDR2 YDEGEE. The CDR3 extends over 16 amino acids. The ends were cut back, 4 bases at V and 0 bases at J, with 16 bases in the middle. Written as DNA, the CDR3 is TGTGCCAGCAGCCCCTCCCGACAGTCTTCTAACTATGGCTACACCTTC. Protein: CASSPSRQSSNYGYTF.

Only one count was recorded for this clone. This sequence joins TRBV5-1 and TRBJ2-7; D unresolved. Trimming pared 4 bases from V and 3 bases from J, leaving 11 bases between. This CDR3 is 13 amino acids long. Germline V gene sequence: CDR1 SGHRS, CDR2 YFSETQ. The CDR3 DNA sequence: TGCGCCAGCAGCCTTGACGGGCTCTACGAGCAGTACTTC. Its protein is CASSLDGLYEQYF. Based on the CDR3 plus reference TRBV5-1 and TRBJ2-7, the full variable domain is KAGVTQTPRYLIKTRGQQVTLSCSPISGHRSVSWYQQTPGQGLQFLFEYFSETQRNKGNFPGRFSGRQFSNSRSEMNVSTLELGDSALYLCASSLDGLYEQYFGPGTRLTVT.

Points on this clone: This sample includes further DNA sequences coding for the same CDR3. V and J are TRBV7-9 and TRBJ1-2; no firm D call. Per the germline V gene, CDR1 is SEHNR and CDR2 is FQNEAQ (reference sequence). V was clipped by 0 bases and J by 3 bases, with 2 bases between them. This CDR3 spans 12 amino acids. CDR3 residues: CASSLADYGYTF. CDR3 nucleotide sequence: TGTGCCAGCAGCTTAGCGGACTATGGCTACACCTTC.

This chain joins TRBV6-4 and TRBJ2-7; D unclear. CDR1 is MRHNA and CDR2 is SNTAGT in the germline V gene. This CDR3 is built from 15 residues. V gave up 6 bases and J gave up 0 bases, with 15 bases separating them. CDR3 in amino acids: CASRGRLRYSYEQYF. The CDR3 DNA reads TGTGCCAGCAGGGGCCGTTTAAGGTACTCCTACGAGCAGTACTTC.

This chain uses TRBV28 with TRBJ1-2; no clear D gene. V gave up 1 base and J gave up 9 bases, with 15 bases separating them. The CDR3 totals 14 residues. Germline V lookup: CDR1 MDHEN, CDR2 SYDVKM. The CDR3 sequence is CASSLSPGIMSYTF. The DNA of the CDR3 is TGTGCCAGCAGTTTATCTCCGGGGATTATGAGCTACACCTTC.

This chain links TRBV28 with TRBJ2-3; 11 bases are a match to TRBD1. Germline V gene data show CDR1 as MDHEN and CDR2 as SYDVKM. The V gene end was trimmed by 1 base and the J gene end by 2 bases; junction bases not matched to a gene: 8. The CDR3 contains 18 residues. The CDR3 sequence: CASSLYRPGQGVTDTQYF. The DNA of the CDR3 is TGTGCCAGCAGTTTATATCGACCGGGACAGGGGGTCACAGATACGCAGTATTTT.

Concerning this clone: This same CDR3 is encoded by further DNA sequences in the sample. The chain combines TRBV5-1 with TRBJ2-7; a weak D match, TRBD1 (6 bases). The CDR3 sequence is 13 residues long. Germline V gene sequence: CDR1 SGHRS, CDR2 YFSETQ. V lost 4 bases and J lost 0, with 8 bases in between. The CDR3 loop is CASSIQGSYEQYF. CDR3 DNA: TGCGCCAGCAGCATACAGGGCTCCTACGAGCAGTACTTC. Full variable domain (remainder filled in from reference TRBV5-1 and TRBJ2-7): KAGVTQTPRYLIKTRGQQVTLSCSPISGHRSVSWYQQTPGQGLQFLFEYFSETQRNKGNFPGRFSGRQFSNSRSEMNVSTLELGDSALYLCASSIQGSYEQYFGPGTRLTVT.